This T cell receptor (beta chain) was identified during a study of OX40 agonist ivuxolimab in advanced cancers. Study information: Of the participants, under 50% had some prior anti-PD-1, anti-PD-L1 or anti-CTLA-4 therapy, which was allowed. General study results and limits: Clonal expansion was seen in CD4+ and CD8+ blood T cells by week 6 at 0.1 to 3.0 mg/kg. What antigens the expanded peripheral T cells recognized was never established.

TCRdb's copy holds only in-frame clones and misses some; the assay was immunoSEQ multiplex PCR. Of about 68,000 clones listed, around 90% are singletons. As regards this clone: Antigen unknown.

At cycle 4 day 1, cycle 7 day 1, and baseline, blood was sampled. This TCR was recovered from an adult with an advanced solid tumor such as melanoma, head and neck, liver or kidney cancer. The source material was CD4+ or CD8+ T cells sorted from blood, sampled in a trial of the OX40 agonist ivuxolimab.

CDR3 coding DNA: TGCAGCGCCCGAGGGGGTCTCGGTAGCGGGAGTCTCGCCGGGGAGCTGTTTTTT. It specifies CSARGGLGSGSLAGELFF. The chain employs TRBV29-1 and TRBJ2-2; 9 bases line up with TRBD2. There are 18 residues in the CDR3. CDR1 is SQVTM and CDR2 is ANQGSEA in the germline V gene. Germline trimming cut 7 bases from V and 6 bases from J; bases unmatched to any gene: 21.